This entry lists 5 T cell receptor beta chains sequenced from one sample in a study of OX40 agonist ivuxolimab in advanced cancers. The table came from immunoSEQ multiplex PCR; TCRdb's copy has only in-frame clones and leaves some out. The sample has about 120,000 clones, roughly nine tenths seen once. The sequencing used CD4+ or CD8+ T cells sorted from blood, collected in a trial of the OX40 agonist ivuxolimab. These receptors all stem from an adult with an advanced solid tumor such as melanoma, head and neck, liver or kidney cancer.

V gene TRBV29-1 combines with J gene TRBJ1-2; D is undetermined. Germline V gives CDR1 SQVTM, CDR2 ANQGSEA. The ends were cut back, 2 bases at V and 4 bases at J, with 8 bases in the middle. This CDR3 comprises 12 residues. CDR3 sequence: CSVELTIYGYTF. DNA for the CDR3: TGCAGCGTTGAACTCACAATCTATGGCTACACCTTC.

This chain joins TRBV7-9 and TRBJ1-1; D gene unclear. Germline CDR1 and CDR2: SEHNR and FQNEAQ (reference sequence). This CDR3 is built from 17 residues. V was pared by 1 base and J by 3 bases, with 18 bases between. The CDR3: CASSLGWVLRPYTEAFF. CDR3 coding DNA: TGTGCCAGCAGCTTAGGGTGGGTGCTAAGGCCCTACACTGAAGCTTTCTTT.

The gene calls are TRBV2 and TRBJ2-7; TRBD2 aligns across 9 bases. This CDR3 contains 12 residues. J was trimmed by 5 bases and V by 8 bases; bases with no gene match: 4. Germline loops: CDR1 SNHLY, CDR2 FYNNEI. Here the CDR3 reads CASEGLANEQYF. The CDR3 nucleotides are TGTGCCAGCGAGGGACTAGCTAACGAGCAGTACTTC.

The chain joins TRBV18 to TRBJ2-3; D uncertain. The V gene lost 2 bases and the J gene lost 0 bases, with 3 bases spanning the gap. The CDR3 loop spans 13 amino acids. CDR1 is KGHSH, CDR2 LQKENI, per germline. The CDR3, as DNA: TGTGCCAGCTCACCAGACAGCACAGATACGCAGTATTTT. Translation gives CASSPDSTDTQYF. Looking up the rest from reference TRBV18 and TRBJ2-3 gives the full variable domain: NAGVMQNPRHLVRRRGQEARLRCSPMKGHSHVYWYRQLPEEGLKFMVYLQKENIIDESGMPKERFSAEFPKEGPSILRIQQVVRGDSAAYFCASSPDSTDTQYFGPGTRLTVL.

This chain connects TRBV19 to TRBJ2-7; D is unresolved. Trimming removed 3 bases from V and 2 bases from J, with 20 bases in between. CDR1 is LNHDA, CDR2 SQIVND, per germline (reference sequence). The CDR3 covers 17 residues. CDR3 nucleotide sequence: TGTGCCAGTAGTATGAATAGTGGTGGCACGTTTCCCTACGAGCAGTACTTC. It encodes CASSMNSGGTFPYEQYF.